Each of the 4 T cell receptor beta chains below was sequenced from the same sample in a study of T cells in Graves' hyperthyroidism and ophthalmopathy. It was RNA transcripts that yielded the amplified TCR beta CDR3 regions. First-round RT-PCR with HTBI primers amplified the TCR CDR3 region. TCRdb re-called the multiplex PCR reads with MiXCR, one entry per CDR3 protein. The repertoire includes 300,000 to 400,000 distinct CDR3 sequences, 11% to 15% of them detected once, and approximately 9.9% sits in the top ten. Sequences were obtained from blood. All receptors derive from a woman in her sixties with Graves' hyperthyroidism.

Many counts were recorded for this clonotype. The rearrangement joins TRBV13 to TRBJ1-6; 9 nucleotides line up with TRBD1. CDR3 length: 17 amino acids. Germline CDR1 is PRHDT and CDR2 is FYEKMQ (reference sequence). J lost 6 bases, V lost 5 bases, and 11 bases had no gene match. CDR3 nucleotide sequence: TGTGCCAGCAGCCGTACAGGGGGCCTGTTGGGTAATTCACCCCTCCACTTT. Its protein is CASSRTGGLLGNSPLHF.

Worth noting for this clonotype: A much larger clone differs from this one at a single base, so this may be a read error. The CDR3 is CASSDGNWGTKAFF. The CDR3 bases are TGTGCCAGCAGCGACGGGAATTGGGGCACTAAAGCTTTCTTT. The V and J genes are TRBV7-9 and TRBJ1-1, with D tentatively TRBD1 (5 bases). This CDR3 region has 14 residues. The germline gives CDR1 SEHNR, CDR2 FQNEAQ (reference sequence). The whole variable domain, filled in from reference TRBV7-9 and TRBJ1-1, reads DTGVSQNPRHKITKRGQNVTFRCDPISEHNRLYWYRQTLGQGPEFLTYFQNEAQLEKSRLLSDRFSAERPKGSFSTLEIQRTEQGDSAMYLCASSDGNWGTKAFFGQGTRLTVV.

A single count supports this clonotype. This chain joins TRBV4-1 and TRBJ1-2, with D uncertain. V was clipped by 3 bases and J by 5 bases, with 16 bases between them. The length of the CDR3 is 15 residues. Germline V CDR1 and CDR2: MGHRA, YSYEKL. The CDR3, as DNA: TGCGCCAGCAGCCAGGGTCTCGGGATCTCTTATGGCTACACCTTC. It codes for CASSQGLGISYGYTF.

The chain recombines TRBV19 with TRBJ2-1; 13 nucleotides line up with TRBD2. V lost 3 bases, J lost 0 bases, and 2 bases stayed unmatched. The CDR3 length is 17 residues. Per germline, CDR1 LNHDA and CDR2 SQIVND (reference sequence). CDR3 in amino acids: CASSMTSGRYSYNEQFF. CDR3 coding DNA: TGTGCCAGTAGTATGACTAGCGGGAGGTACTCCTACAATGAGCAGTTCTTC. Combining the CDR3 with reference TRBV19 and TRBJ2-1 gives the whole variable domain DGGITQSPKYLFRKEGQNVTLSCEQNLNHDAMYWYRQDPGQGLRLIYYSQIVNDFQKGDIAEGYSVSREKKESFPLTVTSAQKNPTAFYLCASSMTSGRYSYNEQFFGPGTRLTVL.